What follows describes a single TCR beta chain. This clonotype was counted ten times or more. No cognate antigen has been identified for it. No much larger clonotype is one base removed from it; base qualities were not supplied. The TCR beta CDR3 regions were amplified from RNA transcripts. The first round of RT-PCR for the TCR CDR3 was performed with the HTBI primer set and the Qiagen OneStep RT-PCR kit. The libraries were constructed in a second round of multiplex PCR and then size-selected and purified. Paired-end sequencing of the libraries was performed with 100 bp reads on an Illumina HiSeq2000. The authors' analysis ran thus. SOAPnuke was used to process the raw data, removing reads that contained adapters or uncalled bases, had a mean Phred below 15, or lacked an exact match to the constant primer or identifier. COPE v1.2.5 was used to merge high-quality paired reads, and clonotypes were defined as unique nucleotide sequences. MiTCR v1.1 was used to align the clonotypes against IMGT TRBV, TRBD and TRBJ reference segments. Only V-J combinations with frequency above 0.0001, covering 99% to 99.2% of repertoires, were analysed. A TCS score was defined as the ratio of F50 (clonal expansion) to E x V (chaos), with BLOSUM62-based TCRdist applied between CDR3 peptides within each V-J. Welch's t-statistics and random forest reduced some 510 V-J features to 10 to 15, which were used in a naive Bayes classifier (R e1071). TCRdb itself trimmed the public reads at Q25 with fastp, ran MiXCR and retained productive beta chains. Records with the same CDR3 protein are collapsed into one entry carrying the most frequent genes and DNA. The V and J calls here are based on TCRdb, not the publication. The sample contains 280,000 or so distinct CDR3 sequences, 20% to 25% of them found a single time. The top ten hold 25% to 30% of the sample.

Hyperthyroidism patients were aged 18 to 65 years and newly diagnosed, with disease duration of less than 2 months. Exclusion was applied to patients with uncontrolled infections, other autoimmune diseases, pregnancy or lactation. Diagnoses were established on the basis of clinical symptoms, serum thyroxine and TRAb, thyroid ultrasound, and orbital computed tomography. Blood from progressor patients was collected at the time of first diagnosis with hyperthyroidism, before any ophthalmopathy symptoms had appeared. PBMCs were isolated from about 9.2 ml of fresh peripheral blood by Ficoll-Paque density gradient centrifugation. Progressor patients were defined as those initially diagnosed with Graves' hyperthyroidism in whom ophthalmopathy developed during follow-up. Trizol reagent was used to extract total RNA, and RNA quality was then checked on an Agilent 2100 Bioanalyzer. This sample is part of a study of T cells in Graves' hyperthyroidism and ophthalmopathy (dated by TCRdb to 2018 to 2020). In terms of the full investigation: Peripheral blood was sampled at the time of initial diagnosis, prior to any treatment. TCR V-J signatures able to tell the groups apart were searched for in a discovery cohort of 90 to 100 patients, of whom fewer than 45 had Graves' ophthalmopathy and about 60 had stable Graves' hyperthyroidism. Prospective prediction of ophthalmopathy was tested in an independent validation cohort of approximately 18 hyperthyroidism patients and 17 patients who later progressed to ophthalmopathy. For training and testing, the 110 or so patients in the discovery cohort were randomly divided in a 7:3 ratio. Thyroid tissue and blood T-cell repertoires from over 5 Graves' hyperthyroidism patients were also compared in the study. Following sampling, methimazole starting at 30 mg daily was given to hyperthyroidism patients, and high-dose intravenous methylprednisolone was given to ophthalmopathy patients. The paper describes TCR Vbeta CDR3 sequencing of around 140 peripheral blood samples, made up of roughly 40 ophthalmopathy patients, 70 to 75 hyperthyroidism patients and 17 progressor patients.

The study at large found these results: Most expanded thyroid clonotypes (frequency above 0.001) were also found in blood, which suggests that blood repertoires may mirror thyroid immune responses. In cross-validation, a model built on a 13 V-J signature told ophthalmopathy apart from stable hyperthyroidism with just under 90% sensitivity and approximately 84% specificity, and in testing the same model reached 80%/75%. Sample size was not statistically predetermined, and investigators were not blinded to group allocation. In validation, the model predicted progression to ophthalmopathy with roughly 66% sensitivity and around 72% specificity, a median of 6.5 months before onset.

The sequence derives from a man aged 40-49 years with Graves' hyperthyroidism that later progressed to Graves' ophthalmopathy. Source material: blood.

The bases are TGTGCCAGCAGCCAAGCCGGGACTAGCGCCGGCGAGCAGTACTTC. This gives the protein CASSQAGTSAGEQYF. The rearrangement combines TRBV3-1 with TRBJ2-7, with 10 bases aligning to TRBD2. Spanning cysteine to phenylalanine, the CDR3 consists of 15 amino acids. The kept DNA is CDR3 alone, 45 bases in frame from the first base. The germline V gene (reference sequence) yields LGHDT for CDR1 and YNNKEL for CDR2. For this chain, trimming is 1 base at the V end and 6 bases at the J end, and the number of junction bases without a gene match is 6.